These 25 T cell receptor beta chains share one sample of origin, sequenced in a study of early T cells in non-severe SARS-CoV-2 infection. TCRdb re-called the 5' RACE reads with MiXCR, one entry per CDR3 protein. The sample contains approximately 64,000 distinct CDR3 sequences, 20% to 25% of which appear only once. The sample was whole blood, taken at baseline. The receptors stem from an adult who was a healthcare worker with PCR-confirmed SARS-CoV-2 infection or an uninfected control (not recorded which).

The chain uses TRBV5-1 and TRBJ1-1; TRBD1 might be the D (6 bases). V shed 0 bases and J shed 0 bases, with 12 bases lying between them. The length of the CDR3 is 16 residues. Germline values: CDR1 SGHRS, CDR2 YFSETQ. Here the CDR3 DNA reads TGCGCCAGCAGCTTGGCCGGGGGCAGGTTGAACACTGAAGCTTTCTTT. Its translation: CASSLAGGRLNTEAFF.

This clonotype showed up many times. The chain recombines TRBV19 with TRBJ2-4; possibly TRBD1 for D (5 bases). The germline V gene has CDR1 LNHDA and CDR2 SQIVND (reference sequence). V was cut by 10 bases and J by 5 bases, with 12 bases left in between. The CDR3 has 12 residues. CDR3 bases: TGTGCCACCCAGGGTGTCCAAAACATTCAGTACTTC. This gives the protein CATQGVQNIQYF.

This clonotype was picked up a small number of times. The chain joins TRBV7-6 to TRBJ2-5, with 7 bases matching TRBD2. The ends lost 5 bases at V and 1 base at J; junction bases unmatched: 10. Per germline, CDR1 SGHVS and CDR2 FNYEAQ. The CDR3 loop spans 16 amino acids. For the CDR3, the DNA is TGTGCCAGCAGCCAAAACGGGGGGACCTCCCAAGAGACCCAGTACTTC. The encoded protein is CASSQNGGTSQETQYF.

The rearrangement uses TRBV18 and TRBJ1-1; maybe TRBD1 (6 bases). V lost 6 bases to trimming and J lost 4 bases, with 12 bases between them. Germline V gene lookup returns CDR1 KGHSH and CDR2 LQKENI. The CDR3 totals 13 residues. CDR3 protein: CASSLGQSTEAFF. CDR3 coding DNA: TGTGCCAGCTCGCTAGGACAGAGCACTGAAGCTTTCTTT.

This clonotype was seen more than once but under ten times. The chain links TRBV7-8 to TRBJ2-2; 9 nucleotides align to TRBD1. V trimming: 5 bases; J trimming: 0 bases; junction bases outside the gene matches: 4. Per the germline V gene, CDR1 is SGHVS and CDR2 is FQNEAQ. CDR3 length: 16 amino acids. The CDR3 sequence is CASSTRTGANTGELFF. CDR3 nucleotides: TGTGCCAGCAGCACTAGGACAGGGGCGAACACCGGGGAGCTGTTTTTT.

The chain is built from TRBV6-2 or TRBV6-3 and TRBJ1-5; D is unresolved. Looked up from germline, CDR1 is MNHEY and CDR2 is SVGEGT. V was trimmed by 6 bases and J by 4 bases, leaving 13 bases between them. CDR3 length: 14 amino acids. The CDR3 region has the DNA TGTGCCAGCAGAAAGGTGGCAGATAATCAGCCCCAGCATTTT. Translating it yields CASRKVADNQPQHF.

The sample holds one count of this clonotype. V and J are TRBV5-5 and TRBJ2-1, with 9 nucleotides matching TRBD1. Trimming removed 3 bases from V and 10 bases from J; junction bases left unmatched: 5. The CDR3 spans 13 residues. CDR1 and CDR2 from the germline V gene are SGHKS and YYEKEE (reference sequence). This CDR3 is CASSWDRADEQFF. DNA of the CDR3: TGTGCCAGCAGCTGGGACAGGGCGGACGAGCAGTTCTTC.

This clonotype turned up a few times. V is TRBV3-1 and J is TRBJ2-3; D ambiguous. Germline CDR1 is LGHDT and CDR2 is YNNKEL (reference sequence). CDR3 length equals 11 residues. V dropped 2 bases and J dropped 6 bases, with 3 bases sitting between them. Written as DNA, the CDR3 is TGTGCCAGCAGCCAAAAGGATACGCAGTATTTT. Protein: CASSQKDTQYF.

The genes are TRBV27 and TRBJ2-1, with 8 bases matching TRBD2. This CDR3 spans 14 amino acids. Germline V gene sequence: CDR1 MNHEY, CDR2 SMNVEV (reference sequence). V trimming: 6 bases; J trimming: 3 bases; junction bases outside the gene matches: 4. The CDR3 DNA reads as TGTGCCAGCAGAGCGGGGGAGCGCTACAATGAGCAGTTCTTC. Residues: CASRAGERYNEQFF.

The sample holds a few counts of this clonotype. The chain employs TRBV27 and TRBJ1-5; D not resolved. Deletions cut 2 bases from V and 3 bases from J, with 14 bases between. The CDR3 has 16 residues. CDR1 is MNHEY and CDR2 is SMNVEV in the germline V gene (reference sequence). In DNA, the CDR3 is TGTGCCAGCAGTTTAAAGGCGGGGATCGCCAATCAGCCCCAGCATTTT. Its protein product is CASSLKAGIANQPQHF.

This clonotype has just a few counts. J is TRBJ2-1 and V is TRBV5-1, with 8 nucleotides matching TRBD1. This CDR3 is built from 15 residues. The V segment lost 4 bases and the J segment 7 bases; nucleotides outside the gene matches: 10. CDR1 SGHRS and CDR2 YFSETQ come from the germline V gene. This chain's CDR3 is CASSILGTGFNEQFF. Here the CDR3 DNA reads TGCGCCAGCAGCATACTAGGGACAGGTTTTAATGAGCAGTTCTTC. The entire variable domain, with the rest obtained from reference TRBV5-1 and TRBJ2-1, is as follows: KAGVTQTPRYLIKTRGQQVTLSCSPISGHRSVSWYQQTPGQGLQFLFEYFSETQRNKGNFPGRFSGRQFSNSRSEMNVSTLELGDSALYLCASSILGTGFNEQFFGPGTRLTVL.

This clonotype has ten or more counts. This chain joins TRBV7-2 and TRBJ2-3; TRBD2 matches 9 bases. Germline CDR1 SGHTA, CDR2 FQGNSA. The CDR3 totals 15 residues. V dropped 2 bases and J dropped 6; count of bases not matched to a gene: 6. CDR3: CASSLPSGAGDTQYF. The CDR3 region has the DNA TGTGCCAGCAGCTTACCTAGCGGGGCTGGGGATACGCAGTATTTT. Drawing the rest from reference TRBV7-2 and TRBJ2-3, the complete variable domain is GAGVSQSPSNKVTEKGKDVELRCDPISGHTALYWYRQSLGQGLEFLIYFQGNSAPDKSGLPSDRFSAERTGGSVSTLTIQRTQQEDSAVYLCASSLPSGAGDTQYFGPGTRLTVL.

In this sample, this clonotype turned up a few times. The chain couples TRBV7-9 to TRBJ2-2, with TRBD2 as a possible D gene (5 bases). The V gene lost 11 bases and the J gene lost 0 bases, with 16 bases spanning the gap. Germline values: CDR1 SEHNR, CDR2 FQNEAQ (reference sequence). The CDR3 is 15 residues long. CDR3 residues: CAGESRDTNTGELFF. The CDR3 nucleotides are TGTGCCGGAGAGTCGAGGGATACGAACACCGGGGAGCTGTTTTTT.

This clonotype was seen more than once but under ten times. The chain is built from TRBV29-1 and TRBJ2-3; D gene ambiguous. With 0 bases removed from V and 0 bases from J, the gap between germline ends came to 13 bases. Germline V gene lookup returns CDR1 SQVTM and CDR2 ANQGSEA. The CDR3 is made up of 16 amino acids. The CDR3 loop reads CSVEEGISGSTDTQYF. CDR3 nucleotide sequence: TGCAGCGTTGAAGAAGGGATTTCTGGTAGCACAGATACGCAGTATTTT.

The chain has TRBV29-1 and TRBJ1-3; 8 nucleotides line up with TRBD1. From germline, CDR1 is SQVTM and CDR2 ANQGSEA. The junction had 2 bases not matched to a gene; V was cut back by 7 bases and J by 3 bases. The CDR3 is made up of 12 amino acids. CDR3 amino acids: CSARGLGNTIYF. CDR3 nucleotide sequence: TGCAGCGCCAGGGGGCTTGGAAACACCATATATTTT. Full variable domain (remainder filled in from reference TRBV29-1 and TRBJ1-3): SAVISQKPSRDICQRGTSLTIQCQVDSQVTMMFWYRQQPGQSLTLIATANQGSEATYESGFVIDKFPISRPNLTFSTLTVSNMSPEDSSIYLCSARGLGNTIYFGEGSWLTVV.

This clonotype was counted at least ten times. This chain connects TRBV27 to TRBJ1-1; 8 positions match TRBD1. Germline V gene lookup returns CDR1 MNHEY and CDR2 SMNVEV (reference sequence). This CDR3 is 15 amino acids long. V lost 3 bases and J lost 8; bases outside the gene matches: 11. The CDR3 region has the DNA TGTGCCAGCAGTTTGATCTTTAACAGGGGGAAAGAAGCTTTCTTT. Its translation: CASSLIFNRGKEAFF.

V and J are TRBV25-1 and TRBJ2-2; D is unclear. Germline V gene sequence: CDR1 MGHDK, CDR2 SYGVNS. This CDR3 is 13 amino acids long. Trimming took 4 bases from V and 3 from J, leaving 6 bases between them. The DNA for the CDR3 is TGTGCCAGCAGTGGTGTGGACACCGGGGAGCTGTTTTTT. It translates to CASSGVDTGELFF.

The chain joins TRBV7-9 to TRBJ1-4; no reliable D call. With 2 bases removed from V and 15 bases from J, the gap between germline ends came to 16 bases. Germline V gene lookup returns CDR1 SEHNR and CDR2 FQNEAQ (reference sequence). The CDR3 is 13 residues long. CDR3 amino acids: CASSLRDSGSLFF. In DNA, the CDR3 is TGTGCCAGCAGCTTAAGGGATTCCGGTTCCTTGTTTTTT.

CDR3 nucleotides: TGTGCCAGCCAGGCCACAGATACGCAGTATTTT. This gives the protein CASQATDTQYF. The chain has TRBV5-5 and TRBJ2-3; D uncertain. CDR1 SGHKS and CDR2 YYEKEE come from the germline V gene (reference sequence). The V end lost 7 bases, the J end lost 2 bases, and 5 bases lay between the germline ends. This CDR3 has 11 amino acids.

The table lists this clonotype with a few counts. The J gene is TRBJ2-1, the V gene TRBV18; D is unclear. The germline V gene has CDR1 KGHSH and CDR2 LQKENI. CDR3 length: 11 amino acids. V was trimmed by 6 bases and J by 7 bases, leaving 7 bases between them. The CDR3 here is CASSNPNEQFF. As DNA, the CDR3 is TGTGCCAGCTCGAACCCTAATGAGCAGTTCTTC. Full variable domain (remainder filled in from reference TRBV18 and TRBJ2-1): NAGVMQNPRHLVRRRGQEARLRCSPMKGHSHVYWYRQLPEEGLKFMVYLQKENIIDESGMPKERFSAEFPKEGPSILRIQQVVRGDSAAYFCASSNPNEQFFGPGTRLTVL.

The sample holds a few counts of this clonotype. DNA for the CDR3: TGCAGTGCACCCCGACAGGGTTTGAACACTGAAGCTTTCTTT. This encodes CSAPRQGLNTEAFF. The chain recombines TRBV20-1 with TRBJ1-1, with 7 bases lining up with TRBD1. Germline V lookup: CDR1 DFQATT, CDR2 SNEGSKA (reference sequence). The length of the CDR3 is 14 residues. V gave up 6 bases and J gave up 0 bases; unmatched junction bases: 7.

The CDR3 reads CASRPRNGNEQFF. In nucleotides, the CDR3 is TGCGCCAGCCGCCCCCGAAATGGCAATGAGCAGTTCTTC. The chain employs TRBV5-1 and TRBJ2-1; no clear D. Germline V gene sequence: CDR1 SGHRS, CDR2 YFSETQ. This CDR3 is 13 amino acids long. Trimming stripped 7 bases from V and 6 bases from J, with 14 bases between. Based on the CDR3 plus reference TRBV5-1 and TRBJ2-1, the full variable domain is KAGVTQTPRYLIKTRGQQVTLSCSPISGHRSVSWYQQTPGQGLQFLFEYFSETQRNKGNFPGRFSGRQFSNSRSEMNVSTLELGDSALYLCASRPRNGNEQFFGPGTRLTVL.

The rearrangement links TRBV20-1 to TRBJ1-6; no definite D call. V gave up 0 bases and J gave up 7 bases, with 10 bases separating them. Germline V gene data show CDR1 as DFQATT and CDR2 as SNEGSKA (reference sequence). The CDR3 contains 14 residues. The CDR3 sequence: CSAREDRENSPLHF. DNA for the CDR3: TGCAGTGCTAGAGAAGACCGGGAAAATTCACCCCTCCACTTT.

The CDR3 loop is CASSQHGTTNTGELFF. The CDR3, as DNA: TGTGCCAGCAGCCAGCACGGGACTACTAACACCGGGGAGCTGTTTTTT. The chain recombines TRBV14 with TRBJ2-2; TRBD2 matches at 7 bases. The CDR3 covers 16 residues. Germline CDR1 reads SGHDN; CDR2 reads FVKESK. The J segment lost 2 bases and the V segment lost 3 bases, leaving 6 bases of the junction unmatched.

The genes are TRBV12-3 or TRBV12-4 and TRBJ2-3; maybe TRBD2 (7 bases). The CDR3 runs 14 residues. V lost 7 bases and J 2 bases, leaving 13 bases between the germline ends. The CDR3 coding sequence is TGTGCCAGCACCTACGGGGGGCACACAGATACGCAGTATTTT. Its translation: CASTYGGHTDTQYF.